The 7 T cell receptor beta chains below come from one sample, sequenced in a study of blood T cell repertoires in COVID-19. Generated by immunoSEQ multiplex PCR, the TCRdb table keeps only in-frame clones and is missing some. The sample carries fewer than 400,000 clones, about 85% recorded once. Material: PBMCs or T cells enriched from blood (not recorded which). The receptors stem from a young woman who had been exposed to COVID-19.

The chain carries TRBV19 and TRBJ1-5, with TRBD1 matching 8 bases. The CDR3 length is 14 residues. Germline loops: CDR1 LNHDA, CDR2 SQIVND (reference sequence). V shed 1 base and J 6 bases; nucleotides not matched to a gene: 2. CDR3 DNA: TGTGCCAGTAGTATAGTAACAGGGGGTCAGCCCCAGCATTTT. It yields the protein CASSIVTGGQPQHF.

The V gene is TRBV30, the J gene TRBJ2-7, with D tentatively TRBD2 (6 bases). Trimming cost V 0 bases and J 4 bases, with 7 bases left between them. The CDR3 is 12 amino acids. The germline CDR1 and CDR2 sequences are GTSNPN and SVGIG (reference sequence). The CDR3 DNA is TGTGCCTGGAGTGTAAGCGGGTACGAGCAGTACTTC. It codes for CAWSVSGYEQYF.

This chain joins TRBV2 and TRBJ2-2, with D perhaps TRBD2 (6 bases). The CDR3 totals 15 residues. In germline, CDR1 is SNHLY, CDR2 FYNNEI. The V end lost 5 bases, the J end lost 4 bases, and 14 bases lay between the germline ends. This CDR3 reads CASSRDRRGTGELFF. The CDR3 nucleotides read TGTGCCAGCAGTCGGGACCGGAGGGGCACCGGGGAGCTGTTTTTT.

A remark on this clone: Other nucleotide sequences in the sample specify the same CDR3. This rearrangement joins TRBV6-6 to TRBJ2-7, with D possibly TRBD1 on 6 matching bases. V lost 6 bases to trimming and J lost 3 bases, with 12 bases between them. Germline V gene data show CDR1 as MNHNY and CDR2 as SVGAGI (reference sequence). This CDR3 has 13 residues. This CDR3 reads CASSTDRVYEQYF. The CDR3 region has the DNA TGTGCCAGCAGCACGGACAGAGTCTACGAGCAGTACTTC.

The chain recombines TRBV3-1 (or the pseudogene TRBV3-2) with TRBJ1-3; D gene ambiguous. V lost 3 bases and J 4 bases, leaving 10 bases between the germline ends. Germline values: CDR1 LGHDT, CDR2 YNNKEL (reference sequence). The CDR3 sequence is 14 residues long. The CDR3 loop reads CASSHTPRGNTIYF. CDR3 bases: TGTGCCAGCAGCCATACTCCTCGAGGAAACACCATATATTTT.

V is TRBV3-1 (or the pseudogene TRBV3-2) and J is TRBJ1-6, with 9 bases aligning to TRBD1. From germline, CDR1 is LGHDT and CDR2 YNNKEL (reference sequence). With 4 bases clipped from V and 5 bases from J, the junction kept 0 bases outside the gene matches. The CDR3 loop spans 14 amino acids. The CDR3: CASSRTGDNSPLHF. CDR3 DNA sequence: TGTGCCAGCAGCCGGACAGGGGATAATTCACCCCTCCACTTT.

The V gene is TRBV5-5, the J gene TRBJ1-1, with D unresolved. Per the germline V gene, CDR1 is SGHKS and CDR2 is YYEKEE (reference sequence). The length of the CDR3 is 15 residues. V lost 0 bases to trimming and J lost 0 bases, with 9 bases between them. CDR3 protein: CASSLVLGVNTEAFF. Here the CDR3 DNA reads TGTGCCAGCAGCTTGGTGTTGGGCGTGAACACTGAAGCTTTCTTT. Full variable domain (missing parts from reference TRBV5-5 and TRBJ1-1): DAGVTQSPTHLIKTRGQQVTLRCSPISGHKSVSWYQQVLGQGPQFIFQYYEKEERGRGNFPDRFSARQFPNYSSELNVNALLLGDSALYLCASSLVLGVNTEAFFGQGTRLTVV.